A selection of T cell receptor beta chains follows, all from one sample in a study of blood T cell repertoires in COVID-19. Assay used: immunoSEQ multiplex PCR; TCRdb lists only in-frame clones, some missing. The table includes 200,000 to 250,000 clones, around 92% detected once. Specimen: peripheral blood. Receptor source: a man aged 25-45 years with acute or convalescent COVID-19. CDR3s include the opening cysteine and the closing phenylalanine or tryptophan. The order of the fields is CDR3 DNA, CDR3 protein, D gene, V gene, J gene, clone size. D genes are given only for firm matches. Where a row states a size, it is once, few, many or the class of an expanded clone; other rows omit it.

CDR3 DNA: TGTGCCAGCAGAGCCGGGTCCAACTACGAGCAGTACTTC
CDR3 protein: CASRAGSNYEQYF
D gene: -
V gene: TRBV2
J gene: TRBJ2-7
clone size: -

CDR3 DNA: TGTGCCAGCAGCCTAGTGGCAGGGGGCGGGACCGGGGAGCTGTTTTTT
CDR3 protein: CASSLVAGGGTGELFF
D gene: TRBD1
V gene: TRBV11-2
J gene: TRBJ2-2
clone size: -

CDR3 DNA: TGCGCCAGCAGCTCTCTCCCGGGTCGCCAAGAGACCCAGTACTTC
CDR3 protein: CASSSLPGRQETQYF
D gene: -
V gene: TRBV5-1
J gene: TRBJ2-5
clone size: -

CDR3 DNA: TGTGCCAGCAGCCCCAATACGGGGACGGGAGGCGAAAAACTGTTTTTT
CDR3 protein: CASSPNTGTGGEKLFF
D gene: -
V gene: TRBV28
J gene: TRBJ1-4
clone size: -

CDR3 DNA: TGTGCCAGCGGGGGCATGAGCGAGACCCAGTACTTC
CDR3 protein: CASGGMSETQYF
D gene: -
V gene: TRBV5-8
J gene: TRBJ2-5
clone size: -

CDR3 DNA: TGTGCCAGCAGTGTACTAGCGGGGGTCGCAGATACGCAGTATTTT
CDR3 protein: CASSVLAGVADTQYF
D gene: TRBD2
V gene: TRBV2
J gene: TRBJ2-3
clone size: -

CDR3 DNA: TGTGCCAGCGCCCTCGGACAGCCCCCCTACGAGCAGTACTTC
CDR3 protein: CASALGQPPYEQYF
D gene: -
V gene: TRBV28
J gene: TRBJ2-7
clone size: few

CDR3 DNA: TGTGCCAGCAGTTTAGTTTCCCATCAGGGTGGCTACACCTTC
CDR3 protein: CASSLVSHQGGYTF
D gene: -
V gene: TRBV28
J gene: TRBJ1-2
clone size: -

CDR3 DNA: TGTGCCAGTAGTATGCGGACAGGCCTCACAGGATACAATGAGCAGTTCTTC
CDR3 protein: CASSMRTGLTGYNEQFF
D gene: TRBD1
V gene: TRBV19
J gene: TRBJ2-1
clone size: -

CDR3 DNA: TGTGCCAGCAGCTGGGGACAGGGGTTTGCTGAAGCTTTCTTT
CDR3 protein: CASSWGQGFAEAFF
D gene: TRBD1
V gene: TRBV7-9
J gene: TRBJ1-1
clone size: -

CDR3 DNA: TGTGCCAGCAGTTACCGCCTGACTGGCTCCGTAACCGGGGAGCTGTTTTTT
CDR3 protein: CASSYRLTGSVTGELFF
D gene: -
V gene: TRBV6-2/TRBV6-3
J gene: TRBJ2-2
clone size: -

CDR3 DNA: TGTGCCAGCCTGACTGAACCCTACGAGCAGTACTTC
CDR3 protein: CASLTEPYEQYF
D gene: -
V gene: TRBV2
J gene: TRBJ2-7
clone size: -

CDR3 DNA: TGCAGTGCTCACCGACGGGATGAAGCTTTCTTT
CDR3 protein: CSAHRRDEAFF
D gene: -
V gene: TRBV20-1
J gene: TRBJ1-1
clone size: -

CDR3 DNA: TGTGCCAGCAGCACACACAAACAGGGTAGGAACGAGCAGTACTTC
CDR3 protein: CASSTHKQGRNEQYF
D gene: -
V gene: TRBV6-6
J gene: TRBJ2-7
clone size: -

CDR3 DNA: TGTGCCAGCAGAGGGACTCACTACGAGCAGTACTTC
CDR3 protein: CASRGTHYEQYF
D gene: -
V gene: TRBV5-6
J gene: TRBJ2-7
clone size: -

CDR3 DNA: TGTGCCAGCAGCGCTCGAACCCTAGGAGATACGCAGTATTTT
CDR3 protein: CASSARTLGDTQYF
D gene: -
V gene: TRBV6-4
J gene: TRBJ2-3
clone size: -

CDR3 DNA: TGTGCCAGTAGTAGGGCCGGGAGGGCCGGGGAGCTGTTTTTT
CDR3 protein: CASSRAGRAGELFF
D gene: TRBD2
V gene: TRBV19
J gene: TRBJ2-2
clone size: -

CDR3 DNA: TGTGCCAGCAGCCAACTAGCGGGGAATAATGAGCAGTTCTTC
CDR3 protein: CASSQLAGNNEQFF
D gene: TRBD2
V gene: TRBV7-9
J gene: TRBJ2-1
clone size: -

CDR3 DNA: TGTGCCAGCATTGGGAGCTGGAATCAGCCCCAGCATTTT
CDR3 protein: CASIGSWNQPQHF
D gene: -
V gene: TRBV2
J gene: TRBJ1-5
clone size: -

CDR3 DNA: TGCGCCAGCAGTGAGATCGGGGGGCGAGCTTTCTTT
CDR3 protein: CASSEIGGRAFF
D gene: -
V gene: TRBV10-2
J gene: TRBJ1-1
clone size: -

CDR3 DNA: TGTGCCAGCCCTAAAACAGGGGGCGCTCCGACCGGGGAGCTGTTTTTT
CDR3 protein: CASPKTGGAPTGELFF
D gene: TRBD1
V gene: TRBV28
J gene: TRBJ2-2
clone size: -

CDR3 DNA: TGTGCCAGCAGTGAGTCCGGGTACTCCAACGAGCAGTACTTC
CDR3 protein: CASSESGYSNEQYF
D gene: -
V gene: TRBV2
J gene: TRBJ2-7
clone size: -

CDR3 DNA: TGTGCCAGTAAGAAGGACTATGGCCCCGGTCAAGAAGCTTTCTTT
CDR3 protein: CASKKDYGPGQEAFF
D gene: -
V gene: TRBV19
J gene: TRBJ1-1
clone size: -

CDR3 DNA: TGTGCCACCAGCAGGGGTTACAATCAGCCCCAGCATTTT
CDR3 protein: CATSRGYNQPQHF
D gene: -
V gene: TRBV24-1
J gene: TRBJ1-5
clone size: -

CDR3 DNA: TGTGCCAGCTCACTTACAACAGGGTTAAATCAGCCCCAGCATTTT
CDR3 protein: CASSLTTGLNQPQHF
D gene: -
V gene: TRBV18
J gene: TRBJ1-5
clone size: -

CDR3 DNA: TGTGCCTGGGGGGGACAGGGGAGCTCCTACAATGAGCAGTTCTTC
CDR3 protein: CAWGGQGSSYNEQFF
D gene: TRBD1
V gene: TRBV30
J gene: TRBJ2-1
clone size: -

CDR3 DNA: TGTGCCAGCATTCGGGACAGGGCGATTAGGACCCAGTACTTC
CDR3 protein: CASIRDRAIRTQYF
D gene: TRBD1
V gene: TRBV2
J gene: TRBJ2-5
clone size: -

CDR3 DNA: TGTGCCAGCCAGAGGACACCAGATTACTACGAGCAGTACTTC
CDR3 protein: CASQRTPDYYEQYF
D gene: -
V gene: TRBV5-5
J gene: TRBJ2-7
clone size: -

CDR3 DNA: TGTGCCAGCATCCTGGACAGGGGAAGGGCTGGGGCCAACGTCCTGACTTTC
CDR3 protein: CASILDRGRAGANVLTF
D gene: TRBD1
V gene: TRBV7-9
J gene: TRBJ2-6
clone size: -

CDR3 DNA: TGTGCCAGCAGCTTAGTCGGCCGTTTTCAAGGGGGTGGCTACACCTTC
CDR3 protein: CASSLVGRFQGGGYTF
D gene: -
V gene: TRBV11-2
J gene: TRBJ1-2
clone size: -

CDR3 DNA: TGTGCCAGCAGCCATGGACTCCGGCATACGCAGTATTTT
CDR3 protein: CASSHGLRHTQYF
D gene: -
V gene: TRBV3-1/TRBV3-2
J gene: TRBJ2-3
clone size: once

CDR3 DNA: TGTGCCAGCACGTTGTGGCCCGAAACGGGGGAGCAGTACTTC
CDR3 protein: CASTLWPETGEQYF
D gene: -
V gene: TRBV28
J gene: TRBJ2-7
clone size: -

CDR3 DNA: TGTGCCAGCTCACCGGGCGAGACCCAGTACTTC
CDR3 protein: CASSPGETQYF
D gene: -
V gene: TRBV18
J gene: TRBJ2-5
clone size: -

CDR3 DNA: TGTGCCAGCAGTCGCGGGCCATCGAACACTGAAGCTTTCTTT
CDR3 protein: CASSRGPSNTEAFF
D gene: -
V gene: TRBV13
J gene: TRBJ1-1
clone size: -

CDR3 DNA: TGTGCCAGCCGAGATCAAGTAAGCGTGAGCTATGGCTACACCTTC
CDR3 protein: CASRDQVSVSYGYTF
D gene: -
V gene: TRBV4-2
J gene: TRBJ1-2
clone size: -

CDR3 DNA: TGTGCCAGCAGTCGCCCCCAGACTAGCGGCTCCTACGAGCAGTACTTC
CDR3 protein: CASSRPQTSGSYEQYF
D gene: TRBD2
V gene: TRBV6-2/TRBV6-3
J gene: TRBJ2-7
clone size: -

CDR3 DNA: TGCGCCAGCAGCCCGACAGGTTATAGCAATCAGCCCCAGCATTTT
CDR3 protein: CASSPTGYSNQPQHF
D gene: -
V gene: TRBV5-1
J gene: TRBJ1-5
clone size: -

CDR3 DNA: TGTGCCTGGATTCAGGTCGGAAGGGGGCGACGGGGAAACACCATATATTTT
CDR3 protein: CAWIQVGRGRRGNTIYF
D gene: TRBD1
V gene: TRBV30
J gene: TRBJ1-3
clone size: -

CDR3 DNA: TGTGCCAGTAGTTTGGACAGTGGGAATGAAAAACTGTTTTTT
CDR3 protein: CASSLDSGNEKLFF
D gene: -
V gene: TRBV19
J gene: TRBJ1-4
clone size: -

CDR3 DNA: TGTGCCAGCTCACCAGGGTTGGAGCACACTGAAGCTTTCTTT
CDR3 protein: CASSPGLEHTEAFF
D gene: -
V gene: TRBV18
J gene: TRBJ1-1
clone size: -

CDR3 DNA: TGTGCCAGCAGTTATAGGGCAGGGGGCAGCGAGCAGTACTTC
CDR3 protein: CASSYRAGGSEQYF
D gene: TRBD1
V gene: TRBV28
J gene: TRBJ2-7
clone size: -

CDR3 DNA: TGTGCCAGCAGCAAACAGACCTACAGGGGGCAGGTGAACACTGAAGCTTTCTTT
CDR3 protein: CASSKQTYRGQVNTEAFF
D gene: TRBD1
V gene: TRBV7-9
J gene: TRBJ1-1
clone size: -

CDR3 DNA: TGTGCCAGCCGAGATTTCAGGGCGGGAGACAATCAGCCCCAGCATTTT
CDR3 protein: CASRDFRAGDNQPQHF
D gene: -
V gene: TRBV7-2
J gene: TRBJ1-5
clone size: -

CDR3 DNA: TGCGCCAGCAGCGCGGGACAGGGGGGCTATGGCTACACCTTC
CDR3 protein: CASSAGQGGYGYTF
D gene: TRBD1
V gene: TRBV5-1
J gene: TRBJ1-2
clone size: -

CDR3 DNA: TGCGCCAGCAGCTTGCTTAGTTCTGGGGCCAACGTCCTGACTTTC
CDR3 protein: CASSLLSSGANVLTF
D gene: -
V gene: TRBV5-1
J gene: TRBJ2-6
clone size: -

CDR3 DNA: TGTGCCAGCAGTTCACCGGGGGGGTCAAACAATGAGCAGTTCTTC
CDR3 protein: CASSSPGGSNNEQFF
D gene: TRBD2
V gene: TRBV28
J gene: TRBJ2-1
clone size: once

CDR3 DNA: TGTGCCAGCAGTCCCACCGTCAGATTAGCGGGACGAGGAAACACCATATATTTT
CDR3 protein: CASSPTVRLAGRGNTIYF
D gene: -
V gene: TRBV28
J gene: TRBJ1-3
clone size: few

CDR3 DNA: TGTGCCAGCAGTTTATCAAGGGGTTATCAGCCCCAGCATTTT
CDR3 protein: CASSLSRGYQPQHF
D gene: -
V gene: TRBV28
J gene: TRBJ1-5
clone size: once

CDR3 DNA: TGTGCCAGCAGCTATGACAGTGGATCCTACGAGCAGTACTTC
CDR3 protein: CASSYDSGSYEQYF
D gene: -
V gene: TRBV28
J gene: TRBJ2-7
clone size: -

CDR3 DNA: TGTGCCAGCAGCTTAAAGACAGGGATACCGAACACTGAAGCTTTCTTT
CDR3 protein: CASSLKTGIPNTEAFF
D gene: TRBD1
V gene: TRBV7-2
J gene: TRBJ1-1
clone size: -

CDR3 DNA: TGTGCCAGTAACACTAACCCCCTCTACAATGAGCAGTTCTTC
CDR3 protein: CASNTNPLYNEQFF
D gene: -
V gene: TRBV6-6
J gene: TRBJ2-1
clone size: -

CDR3 DNA: TGTGCCAGCTCGAAACGGACTTCCAACTCCTACGAGCAGTACTTC
CDR3 protein: CASSKRTSNSYEQYF
D gene: -
V gene: TRBV18
J gene: TRBJ2-7
clone size: many

CDR3 DNA: TGCGCCAGCAGGAAGGAGACAGGGTTTTACGAGCAGTACTTC
CDR3 protein: CASRKETGFYEQYF
D gene: TRBD1
V gene: TRBV5-1
J gene: TRBJ2-7
clone size: -

CDR3 DNA: TGTGCCAGCAGTCCAAGACAGGGTCCCTACAATGAGCAGTTCTTC
CDR3 protein: CASSPRQGPYNEQFF
D gene: TRBD1
V gene: TRBV6-6
J gene: TRBJ2-1
clone size: -

CDR3 DNA: TGTGCCAGCTCACCAATAGATAGCAATCAGCCCCAGCATTTT
CDR3 protein: CASSPIDSNQPQHF
D gene: -
V gene: TRBV18
J gene: TRBJ1-5
clone size: -

CDR3 DNA: TGTGCCAGCAGCCTCGGACAGGGAGAGCCTTACGAGCAGTACTTC
CDR3 protein: CASSLGQGEPYEQYF
D gene: TRBD1
V gene: TRBV5-4
J gene: TRBJ2-7
clone size: few

CDR3 DNA: TGTGCCACCAGTGCCCCGGGTCAGCCCCAGCATTTT
CDR3 protein: CATSAPGQPQHF
D gene: -
V gene: TRBV24-1
J gene: TRBJ1-5
clone size: -

CDR3 DNA: TGTGCCAGCAGGACAGGGGCCACCACAGATACGCAGTATTTT
CDR3 protein: CASRTGATTDTQYF
D gene: TRBD1
V gene: TRBV6-4
J gene: TRBJ2-3
clone size: -